This TCR beta chain was sequenced during a study of blood T cells in healthy people across ages. Study-level background: Using template switching, researchers captured about one barcoded beta molecule for each two T cells.

Trimming removed 3 bases at V and 7 bases at J, with 10 bases between. The CDR3 is 14 residues long. The second PCR ran 7 to 11 cycles with a sample-barcoded 5' primer and J-beta primers. Each of the cDNA molecules was tagged by a template-switch adaptor with 12 random nucleotides. MiXCR, run by TCRdb on the 5' RACE reads, gives a single entry per CDR3 protein. The sample carries roughly 730,000 distinct CDR3 sequences, about 61% recorded once. General study findings and limits: Donor CMV status was unknown, possibly confounding expanded clonotype changes. Strong correlation was found linking TCR beta diversity to naive T cell percentage.

This clonotype was picked up a small number of times. Its antigen is still unknown. Sequences were obtained from blood. The receptor's source is a man between 35 and 55 years old in good health. The chain links TRBV12-3 or TRBV12-4 to TRBJ1-6; possibly TRBD1 for D (5 bases). DNA of the CDR3: TGTGCCAGCAGTTTGGGGACGGGAAATTCACCCCTCCACTTT. Its protein is CASSLGTGNSPLHF.